Listed here are 24 T cell receptor beta chains from one sample, sequenced in a study of blood T cell repertoires in COVID-19. Only in-frame clones appear in the TCRdb table, and some are missing; sequencing was by immunoSEQ multiplex PCR. The sample contains around 350,000 clones, around 86% of which appear only once. Specimen: peripheral blood. These receptors originate from a human donor in a cohort sampled during active COVID-19.

The chain combines TRBV19 with TRBJ1-3; tentatively, D is TRBD1 (5 bases). V gave up 6 bases and J gave up 10 bases, with 16 bases separating them. The CDR3 consists of 13 residues. Germline values: CDR1 LNHDA, CDR2 SQIVND (reference sequence). The CDR3 sequence is CASSFPSRGTIYF. As DNA, the CDR3 is TGTGCCAGTAGCTTCCCCAGCCGGGGGACCATATATTTT.

V gene TRBV11-2 combines with J gene TRBJ2-2; 8 bases line up with TRBD1. V trimming: 3 bases; J trimming: 2 bases; junction bases outside the gene matches: 5. Germline values: CDR1 SGHAT, CDR2 FQNNGV. This CDR3 region has 16 residues. CDR3 sequence (DNA): TGTGCCAGCAGCTTCCTCAGGGGGCCAAACACCGGGGAGCTGTTTTTT. It codes for CASSFLRGPNTGELFF.

V gene TRBV7-9 combines with J gene TRBJ2-1; TRBD2 agrees at 7 bases. After removal of 3 bases from V and 8 bases from J, the junction contained 13 bases not matched to a gene. Looked up from germline, CDR1 is SEHNR and CDR2 is FQNEAQ (reference sequence). The CDR3 consists of 16 residues. CDR3 DNA: TGTGCCAGCAGCTTCCCCCCGTTGCGGGAGAGGGATGAGCAGTTCTTC. Protein: CASSFPPLRERDEQFF.

The gene calls are TRBV7-2 and TRBJ1-4; D ambiguous. With 1 base removed from V and 7 bases from J, the gap between germline ends came to 13 bases. The CDR3 has 15 residues. Per the germline V gene, CDR1 is SGHTA and CDR2 is FQGNSA. Written as DNA, the CDR3 is TGTGCCAGCAGCTTAGATAAGGAGTTGGGTGAAAAACTGTTTTTT. Its translation is CASSLDKELGEKLFF.

The chain carries TRBV3-1 (or the pseudogene TRBV3-2) and TRBJ2-5; TRBD1 is a possible D gene (5 bases). Gene TRBJ2-7 matches the end of the DNA better, so the J call may be wrong. Germline V CDR1 and CDR2: LGHDT, YNNKEL (reference sequence). This CDR3 is 14 amino acids long. The CDR3 spells CASSQPGWQDEQYF. In nucleotides, the CDR3 is TGTGCCAGCAGCCAACCAGGGTGGCAAGACGAGCAGTACTTC.

V usage is TRBV6-1 and J usage is TRBJ2-7, with a weak D call TRBD2 (6 bases). CDR1 is MNHNS, CDR2 SASEGT, per germline. This CDR3 region has 14 residues. Trimming took 2 bases from V and 3 from J, leaving 11 bases between them. CDR3 in DNA: TGTGCCAGCAGTGAATCGTGGAGGGACTACGAGCAGTACTTC. This sequence encodes CASSESWRDYEQYF.

This clone has just one count. V and J are TRBV11-1 and TRBJ2-7, with 11 bases identical to TRBD2. CDR1 and CDR2 from the germline V gene are SGHAT and FQDESV (reference sequence). Trimming at V came to 5 bases and at J to 5 bases, leaving 11 bases not matched to a gene. The length of the CDR3 is 16 residues. The CDR3 reads CASSRDLTSGIHEQYF. In nucleotides, the CDR3 is TGTGCCAGCAGCAGAGACTTGACTAGCGGGATTCACGAGCAGTACTTC.

This chain joins TRBV30 and TRBJ2-1; possible D gene TRBD1, 5 bases. The V and J ends lost 0 bases and 6 bases respectively, with 15 bases between them. The length of the CDR3 is 15 residues. The V gene's germline CDR1 is GTSNPN and CDR2 SVGIG (reference sequence). CDR3 nucleotide sequence: TGTGCCTGGAGTGTAATCTACAGGATAAGCAATGAGCAGTTCTTC. Translation: CAWSVIYRISNEQFF.

This chain joins TRBV28 and TRBJ1-2; D possibly corresponds to TRBD1 (6 bases). V was pared by 4 bases and J by 2 bases, with 11 bases between. Per germline, CDR1 MDHEN and CDR2 SYDVKM. This CDR3 comprises 14 residues. The chain's CDR3 is CASSSDRRNYGYTF. In DNA form, the CDR3 reads TGTGCCAGCAGTTCCGACAGGAGAAACTATGGCTACACCTTC.

The chain has TRBV11-2 and TRBJ1-1; D unclear. There are 14 residues in the CDR3. Germline V CDR1 and CDR2: SGHAT, FQNNGV. The V gene lost 5 bases and the J gene lost 3 bases, with 13 bases spanning the gap. The CDR3 protein is CASSPAGWDTEAFF. CDR3 nucleotide sequence: TGTGCCAGCAGCCCTGCGGGTTGGGACACTGAAGCTTTCTTT. The variable domain in full, with the rest retrieved from reference TRBV11-2 and TRBJ1-1, is EAGVAQSPRYKIIEKRQSVAFWCNPISGHATLYWYQQILGQGPKLLIQFQNNGVVDDSQLPKDRFSAERLKGVDSTLKIQPAKLEDSAVYLCASSPAGWDTEAFFGQGTRLTVV.

This clone was picked up one time. V is TRBV28 and J is TRBJ1-2, with a tentative D call TRBD1 (5 bases). Trimming shortened V by 3 bases and J by 4 bases, and 12 bases separated the two germline ends. Germline CDR1 MDHEN, CDR2 SYDVKM. The CDR3 loop spans 14 amino acids. This CDR3 is CASSLSGLSYGYTF. CDR3 nucleotides: TGTGCCAGCAGTTTGTCAGGGCTCAGCTATGGCTACACCTTC.

V and J are TRBV5-8 and TRBJ1-6; D is ambiguous. The germline V gene has CDR1 SGHTS and CDR2 YDEGEE. This CDR3 has 15 residues. V lost 0 bases and J lost 6, with 10 bases in between. CDR3 sequence reads: CASSLGSSGNSPLHF. In DNA form, the CDR3 reads TGTGCCAGCAGCTTGGGCAGTTCGGGTAATTCACCCCTCCACTTT. The entire variable domain, with the rest obtained from reference TRBV5-8 and TRBJ1-6, is as follows: EAGVTQSPTHLIKTRGQQATLRCSPISGHTSVYWYQQALGLGLQFLLWYDEGEERNRGNFPPRFSGRQFPNYSSELNVNALELEDSALYLCASSLGSSGNSPLHFGNGTRLTVT.

This clone was seen only once. The V call is TRBV11-2, the J call TRBJ2-2; no clear D. The CDR3 has 13 amino acids. CDR1 is SGHAT and CDR2 is FQNNGV in the germline V gene. Trimming cost V 5 bases and J 3 bases, with 7 bases left between them. The CDR3 here is CASSASDTGELFF. The CDR3 DNA sequence: TGTGCCAGCAGCGCGTCGGACACCGGGGAGCTGTTTTTT.

V gene TRBV5-1 combines with J gene TRBJ1-2, with TRBD1 as a possible D gene (6 bases). Germline V gene data show CDR1 as SGHRS and CDR2 as YFSETQ. Trimming removed 0 bases at V and 10 bases at J, with 13 bases between. The CDR3 consists of 13 residues. The CDR3 sequence: CASSLANRDDYTF. CDR3 in DNA: TGCGCCAGCAGCTTGGCGAACAGGGATGACTACACCTTC.

This sequence joins TRBV6-4 and TRBJ2-3; TRBD1 might be the D (5 bases). Germline V CDR1 and CDR2: MRHNA, SNTAGT. V was pared by 3 bases and J by 2 bases, with 12 bases between. The CDR3 is 15 amino acids. The CDR3 DNA sequence: TGTGCCAGCAGTGATCAGGGTGGGCCCACAGATACGCAGTATTTT. Protein sequence: CASSDQGGPTDTQYF.

V usage is TRBV10-1 and J usage is TRBJ2-1; 9 bases are a match to TRBD1. The junction had 4 bases not matched to a gene; V was cut back by 5 bases and J by 8 bases. The CDR3 runs 13 residues. Germline CDR1 is WNHNN and CDR2 is SYGVQD (reference sequence). The DNA of the CDR3 is TGCGCCAGCAGTCGGGACAGGGCGGATGAGCAGTTCTTC. Translated, it gives CASSRDRADEQFF.

The chain employs TRBV27 and TRBJ1-1, with D perhaps TRBD1 (5 bases). The CDR3 is made up of 14 amino acids. Germline V gives CDR1 MNHEY, CDR2 SMNVEV (reference sequence). V dropped 7 bases and J dropped 3 bases, with 15 bases sitting between them. CDR3 coding DNA: TGTGCCAGCACCGATGGCCTAGGGGACACTGAAGCTTTCTTT. It translates to CASTDGLGDTEAFF.

This clone occurred a few times. This chain connects TRBV28 to TRBJ1-2; 10 bases line up with TRBD1. The CDR3 extends over 16 amino acids. With 5 bases clipped from V and 5 bases from J, the junction kept 11 bases outside the gene matches. The V gene's germline CDR1 is MDHEN and CDR2 SYDVKM. The CDR3 DNA sequence: TGTGCCAGCAGTGGGGGACAGGGGCAGTTTGGATATGGCTACACCTTC. It encodes CASSGGQGQFGYGYTF.

V usage is TRBV19 and J usage is TRBJ2-7; 7 nucleotides agree with TRBD2. The J segment lost 2 bases and the V segment lost 6 bases, leaving 10 bases of the junction unmatched. CDR1 and CDR2 from the germline V gene are LNHDA and SQIVND (reference sequence). CDR3 length equals 15 residues. The CDR3: CASSVGSGTAYEQYF. CDR3 bases: TGTGCCAGTAGCGTAGGGAGCGGGACGGCCTACGAGCAGTACTTC. The whole variable domain, remainder taken from reference TRBV19 and TRBJ2-7, is DGGITQSPKYLFRKEGQNVTLSCEQNLNHDAMYWYRQDPGQGLRLIYYSQIVNDFQKGDIAEGYSVSREKKESFPLTVTSAQKNPTAFYLCASSVGSGTAYEQYFGPGTRLTVT.

This rearrangement joins TRBV25-1 to TRBJ1-2, with 8 bases that match TRBD1. The CDR3 length is 13 residues. V dropped 7 bases and J dropped 8; count of bases not matched to a gene: 9. Germline V gene data show CDR1 as MGHDK and CDR2 as SYGVNS. The CDR3 protein is CASTIGQGRGYTF. The DNA for the CDR3 is TGTGCCAGCACCATAGGACAGGGCCGGGGCTACACCTTC.

The CDR3 DNA reads TGTGCCAGCAGCCCTGCGCGGGGGGATCAGCCCCAGCATTTT. It specifies CASSPARGDQPQHF. The chain recombines TRBV3-1 (or the pseudogene TRBV3-2) with TRBJ1-5, with TRBD1 as a possible D gene (5 bases). Trimming removed 4 bases at V and 5 bases at J, with 12 bases between. CDR1 and CDR2 (germline): LGHDT, YNNKEL (reference sequence). This CDR3 is built from 14 residues.

V usage is TRBV6-5 and J usage is TRBJ1-1, with 9 bases fitting TRBD1. The CDR3 is made up of 14 amino acids. Trimming took 4 bases from V and 4 from J; bases not matched to a gene: 4. The germline gives CDR1 MNHEY, CDR2 SVGAGI. The CDR3 loop is CASSLTGGTTEAFF. In DNA form, the CDR3 reads TGTGCCAGCAGTTTAACAGGGGGCACCACTGAAGCTTTCTTT.

The chain recombines TRBV6-2 or TRBV6-3 with TRBJ1-6; 9 positions match TRBD1. CDR3 length: 16 amino acids. Trimming removed 5 bases from V and 8 bases from J; junction bases left unmatched: 10. Germline V gives CDR1 MNHEY, CDR2 SVGEGT. The chain's CDR3 is CASSGRQGGEDSPLHF. CDR3 coding DNA: TGTGCCAGCAGTGGTCGACAGGGGGGAGAAGATTCACCCCTCCACTTT.

The chain employs TRBV5-1 and TRBJ2-2; 8 nucleotides align to TRBD2. The CDR3 sequence is 15 residues long. The junction had 6 bases not matched to a gene; V was cut back by 0 bases and J by 8 bases. CDR1 SGHRS and CDR2 YFSETQ come from the germline V gene. CDR3 sequence reads: CASSLAGTREGELFF. Written as DNA, the CDR3 is TGCGCCAGCAGCTTGGCCGGGACTAGAGAAGGGGAGCTGTTTTTT.